This is a list of T cell receptor beta chains from one sample in a study of T cell responses to AZD1222 COVID-19 vaccine. Produced via immunoSEQ multiplex PCR; TCRdb's table is partial and in-frame only. This repertoire shows about 120,000 clones, roughly 89% found once; its top ten account for over 2%. The source was peripheral blood, collected 28 days after the second AZD1222 dose. The receptors were sampled from an adult who received the AZD1222 COVID-19 vaccine. Each CDR3 is given with its conserved first and last residue. D genes are given only for firm matches. Clone size is not always given. Where it is, it says once, few, many or a class for expanded clones.

d_gene	v_gene	len	abundance	j_gene	CDR3aa	CDR3nt
.	TRBV7-3	14	.	TRBJ2-7	CASSPGSNSHEQYF	TGTGCCAGCAGCCCCGGGTCGAACAGCCACGAGCAGTACTTC
.	TRBV5-1	13	.	TRBJ2-1	CASSHEDLNEQFF	TGCGCCAGCAGCCACGAGGACCTCAATGAGCAGTTCTTC
.	TRBV5-1	13	.	TRBJ1-1	CASSLTSDTEAFF	TGCGCCAGCAGCTTAACCTCGGACACTGAAGCTTTCTTT
.	TRBV7-3	13	.	TRBJ1-2	CASSLSQGYGYTF	TGTGCCAGCAGCTTAAGCCAGGGTTATGGCTACACCTTC
TRBD1	TRBV4-3	15	.	TRBJ2-5	CASSQEGDSGETQYF	TGCGCCAGCAGCCAAGAAGGGGACAGTGGAGAGACCCAGTACTTC
.	TRBV5-6	14	.	TRBJ1-2	CASSLVSRVYGYTF	TGTGCCAGCAGCTTGGTGTCAAGGGTTTATGGCTACACCTTC
.	TRBV7-2	16	.	TRBJ2-2	CASSLVRPENTGELFF	TGTGCCAGCAGCTTAGTGAGGCCAGAGAACACCGGGGAGCTGTTTTTT
TRBD1	TRBV28	12	.	TRBJ1-2	CASSLRGLGYTF	TGTGCCAGCAGTTTGAGGGGGCTTGGCTACACCTTC
TRBD1	TRBV11-2	14	.	TRBJ1-4	CASSQTGTNEKLFF	TGTGCCAGCAGCCAGACAGGGACTAATGAAAAACTGTTTTTT
.	TRBV18	13	.	TRBJ1-5	CASSRHSSQPQHF	TGTGCCAGCTCCCGACATTCTTCGCAGCCCCAGCATTTT
.	TRBV7-2	12	few	TRBJ1-2	CASSFADFPGPF	TGTGCCAGCAGCTTCGCGGACTTCCCGGGACCCTTC
.	TRBV18	16	.	TRBJ1-3	CASSRLPGRSGNTIYF	TGTGCCAGCTCGCGACTCCCGGGCCGCTCTGGAAACACCATATATTTT
.	TRBV29-1	14	.	TRBJ2-7	CSVISGTLDYEQYF	TGCAGCGTTATTTCCGGGACACTGGATTACGAGCAGTACTTC
TRBD2	TRBV7-6	15	.	TRBJ2-7	CASSLARGDLGEQYF	TGTGCCAGCAGCTTAGCGCGGGGGGACCTCGGCGAGCAGTACTTC
TRBD1	TRBV5-1	14	.	TRBJ1-1	CASISGGPGTEAFF	TGCGCCAGCATCTCAGGGGGCCCCGGAACTGAAGCTTTCTTT
.	TRBV7-8	15	.	TRBJ1-1	CASSLVVGVNTEAFF	TGTGCCAGCAGCTTAGTGGTAGGGGTGAACACTGAAGCTTTCTTT
TRBD2	TRBV7-8	16	.	TRBJ2-1	CASSPRGTSDGDEQFF	TGTGCCAGCAGCCCCCGGGGGACTAGCGACGGGGATGAGCAGTTCTTC
.	TRBV7-5	14	.	TRBJ2-1	CVRSPRDSNHEQFF	TGTGTCAGAAGCCCTAGGGACAGTAACCATGAGCAGTTCTTC
.	TRBV2	15	.	TRBJ1-3	CASSDQGALGNTIYF	TGTGCCAGCAGCGATCAAGGGGCGCTTGGAAACACCATATATTTT
.	TRBV6-1	15	few	TRBJ1-1	CASSEIGRGSTEAFF	TGTGCCAGCAGTGAAATTGGGCGGGGTTCCACTGAAGCTTTCTTT
TRBD1	TRBV7-9	15	.	TRBJ1-1	CAGTPQGRGNTEAFF	TGTGCCGGCACCCCACAGGGGCGCGGGAACACTGAAGCTTTCTTT
.	TRBV7-3	13	.	TRBJ2-1	CASSPPGTNEQFF	TGTGCCAGCAGCCCCCCGGGAACCAATGAGCAGTTCTTC
.	TRBV6-2/TRBV6-3	14	.	TRBJ2-1	CASSYLGPPSEQFF	TGTGCCAGCAGTTACTTGGGACCCCCATCTGAGCAGTTCTTC
TRBD2	TRBV24-1	19	.	TRBJ2-1	CATSALSGDGGSSYNEQFF	TGTGCCACCAGTGCCCTCTCGGGTGACGGGGGGAGCTCCTACAATGAGCAGTTCTTC
TRBD1	TRBV4-1	16	.	TRBJ1-5	CASSQTQGASNQPQHF	TGCGCCAGCAGCCAGACACAGGGGGCAAGCAATCAGCCCCAGCATTTT
.	TRBV24-1	14	.	TRBJ2-2	CATSGAGGTGELFF	TGTGCCACCAGTGGGGCCGGAGGAACCGGGGAGCTGTTTTTT
TRBD2	TRBV11-2	17	.	TRBJ2-7	CASTPQPAGESSYEQYF	TGTGCCAGCACCCCTCAGCCGGCGGGGGAATCGTCCTACGAGCAGTACTTC
.	TRBV5-4	15	.	TRBJ1-2	CASSSGREANYGYTF	TGTGCCAGCAGCTCTGGACGGGAAGCTAACTATGGCTACACCTTC
.	TRBV7-9	16	.	TRBJ2-7	CASSLGLAGRPYEQYF	TGTGCCAGCAGCCTTGGTTTAGCCGGACGGCCCTACGAGCAGTACTTC
.	TRBV24-1	13	.	TRBJ1-1	CATSPYQGAEAFF	TGTGCCACCAGTCCCTACCAGGGTGCTGAAGCTTTCTTT
TRBD1	TRBV3-1/TRBV3-2	16	.	TRBJ1-6	CASSSGQGSYNSPLHF	TGTGCCAGCAGCTCGGGACAGGGCTCCTATAATTCACCCCTCCACTTT
.	TRBV13	12	.	TRBJ1-5	CASSLMNQPQHF	TGTGCCAGCAGCTTAATGAATCAGCCCCAGCATTTT
.	TRBV18	14	.	TRBJ1-2	CASSPPSVYYGYTF	TGTGCCAGCTCACCACCGTCGGTCTACTATGGCTACACCTTC
TRBD2	TRBV7-2	15	.	TRBJ2-7	CASSLARGEYYEQYF	TGTGCCAGCAGCCTCGCCCGGGGGGAGTACTACGAGCAGTACTTC
.	TRBV6-2/TRBV6-3	14	.	TRBJ2-5	CASSFLSVQETQYF	TGTGCCAGCAGTTTTCTGTCAGTTCAAGAGACCCAGTACTTC
.	TRBV3-1/TRBV3-2	12	.	TRBJ1-6	CASSLYHYPLHF	TGTGCCAGCAGCCTCTACCATTACCCCCTCCACTTT
.	TRBV19	15	once	TRBJ2-7	CASHARASDRHEQYF	TGTGCCAGTCACGCAAGGGCGTCGGATCGTCACGAGCAGTACTTC
TRBD1	TRBV7-2	12	.	TRBJ1-2	CASSRDSYGYTF	TGTGCCAGCAGCCGGGACAGCTATGGCTACACCTTC
TRBD2	TRBV5-1	15	.	TRBJ2-1	CASSFRTSGINEQFF	TGCGCCAGCAGCTTCAGGACTAGCGGGATCAATGAGCAGTTCTTC
.	TRBV28	13	.	TRBJ1-4	CASSLVENEKLFF	TGTGCCAGCAGTTTAGTAGAGAATGAAAAACTGTTTTTT
.	TRBV4-3	12	.	TRBJ1-6	CASSHSPGPKDF	TGCGCCAGCAGCCACTCACCAGGGCCTAAGGACTTT
.	TRBV30	15	.	TRBJ1-3	CAWNPIKSSGNTIYF	TGTGCCTGGAACCCCATCAAGAGCTCTGGAAACACCATATATTTT
.	TRBV6-6	13	.	TRBJ1-1	CASSYSGYTEAFF	TGTGCCAGCAGTTACTCAGGGTACACTGAAGCTTTCTTT
TRBD1	TRBV7-2	15	.	TRBJ2-7	CASSPYRGLGHEQYF	TGTGCCAGCAGCCCATACAGGGGGCTAGGCCACGAGCAGTACTTC
.	TRBV28	16	once	TRBJ1-2	CASSLPPGSVRYGYTF	TGTGCCAGCAGTTTGCCCCCAGGTAGCGTGAGATATGGCTACACCTTC
.	TRBV13	13	.	TRBJ1-2	CASSEGPNYGYTF	TGTGCCAGCAGTGAGGGGCCAAACTATGGCTACACCTTC
.	TRBV5-4	14	.	TRBJ2-7	CASSPYRLAQEQYF	TGTGCCAGCAGCCCCTATCGCCTAGCGCAAGAGCAGTACTTC
.	TRBV15	13	once	TRBJ1-1	CATSRVLNTEAFF	TGTGCCACCAGCAGAGTCCTGAACACTGAAGCTTTCTTT
.	TRBV23-1	16	.	TRBJ1-4	CASSQRSRGGTEKLFF	TGCGCCAGCAGTCAAAGGAGTAGGGGGGGGACAGAAAAACTGTTTTTT
.	TRBV7-9	15	.	TRBJ1-1	CASSIGQPMSTEAFF	TGTGCCAGCAGCATAGGACAGCCGATGAGCACTGAAGCTTTCTTT
.	TRBV3-1/TRBV3-2	14	.	TRBJ2-7	CASSPFRVRYEQYF	TGTGCCAGCAGCCCCTTTAGGGTGAGGTACGAGCAGTACTTC
.	TRBV7-9	13	.	TRBJ1-4	CASKPQGGEKLFF	TGTGCCAGCAAGCCACAGGGTGGTGAAAAACTGTTTTTT
.	TRBV19	14	.	TRBJ2-5	CASSRGQGRETQYF	TGTGCCAGTAGTAGGGGCCAGGGCCGGGAGACCCAGTACTTC